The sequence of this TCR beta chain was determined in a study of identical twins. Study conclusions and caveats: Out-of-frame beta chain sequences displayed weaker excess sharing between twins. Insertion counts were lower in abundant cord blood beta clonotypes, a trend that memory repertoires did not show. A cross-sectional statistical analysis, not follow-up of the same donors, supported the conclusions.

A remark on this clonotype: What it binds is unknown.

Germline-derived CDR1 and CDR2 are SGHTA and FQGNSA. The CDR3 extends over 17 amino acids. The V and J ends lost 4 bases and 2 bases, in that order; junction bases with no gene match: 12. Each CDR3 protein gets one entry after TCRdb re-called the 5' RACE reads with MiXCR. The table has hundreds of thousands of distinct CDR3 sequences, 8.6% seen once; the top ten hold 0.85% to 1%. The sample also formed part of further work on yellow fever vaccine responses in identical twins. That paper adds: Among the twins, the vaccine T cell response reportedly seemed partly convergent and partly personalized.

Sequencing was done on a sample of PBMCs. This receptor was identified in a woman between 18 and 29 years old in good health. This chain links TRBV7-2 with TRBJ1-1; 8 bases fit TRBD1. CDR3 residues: CASSSRPSGQVNTEAFF. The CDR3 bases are TGTGCCAGCAGCTCCCGACCCTCGGGACAGGTAAACACTGAAGCTTTCTTT. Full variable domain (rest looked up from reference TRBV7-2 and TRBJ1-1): GAGVSQSPSNKVTEKGKDVELRCDPISGHTALYWYRQSLGQGLEFLIYFQGNSAPDKSGLPSDRFSAERTGGSVSTLTIQRTQQEDSAVYLCASSSRPSGQVNTEAFFGQGTRLTVV.